This T cell receptor beta chain was obtained from a study of metastatic and nonmetastatic thyroid tumors. Turning to the study itself: Both malignant and benign thyroid patients supplied peripheral blood and tumor or nodule tissue samples, across which the repertoires of these patients were then compared. Study findings and constraints: A significant increase in TCR beta diversity was reportedly seen in malignant thyroid tumors relative to benign nodules, in blood and tumor.

As processed by the authors: Researchers built a distant-metastasis classifier for papillary thyroid cancer that drew on CDR3 differences across clinicopathological groups. MiXCR reprocessed the PCR reads for TCRdb. The V and J calls and clone size come from TCRdb's table, not from the authors' own analysis. Here the sample spans tens of thousands of clones, roughly 15% being singletons. Thyroid surgery had not been preceded by any treatment in any patient. This clone was counted ten times or more. Its antigen is still unknown. An end of the junction differs from the germline gene, which may be a read error. CDR1 is MNHEY and CDR2 is SVGAGI in the germline V gene. This CDR3 spans 15 amino acids.

Sequenced material: tumor tissue. The chain couples TRBV6-5 to TRBJ1-1; D is unclear. The receptor comes from a female donor with papillary thyroid cancer or a benign thyroid nodule (not recorded which). Some clones in this sample may be carry-over from other donors' samples. The CDR3 coding sequence is TGTGCCAGCAGTTACTCGATAAGACACCATACTGAAGCTCTCTTT. Protein sequence: CASSYSIRHHTEALF.